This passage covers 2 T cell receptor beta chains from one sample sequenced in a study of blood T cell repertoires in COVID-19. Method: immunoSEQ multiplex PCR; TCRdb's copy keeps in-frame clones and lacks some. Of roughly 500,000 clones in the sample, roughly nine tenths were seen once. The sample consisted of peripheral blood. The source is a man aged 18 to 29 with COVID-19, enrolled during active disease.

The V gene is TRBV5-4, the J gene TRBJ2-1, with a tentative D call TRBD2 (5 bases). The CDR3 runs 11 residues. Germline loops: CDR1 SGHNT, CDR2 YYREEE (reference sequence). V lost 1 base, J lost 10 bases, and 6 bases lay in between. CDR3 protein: CASSLQREQFF. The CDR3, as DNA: TGTGCCAGCAGCTTGCAGCGGGAGCAGTTCTTC.

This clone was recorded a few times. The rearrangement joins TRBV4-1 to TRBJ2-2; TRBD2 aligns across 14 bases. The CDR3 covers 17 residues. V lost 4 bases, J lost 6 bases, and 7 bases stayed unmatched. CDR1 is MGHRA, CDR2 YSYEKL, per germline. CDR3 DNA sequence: TGCGCCAGCAGCCTTAACCGACTAGCGGGAGGGTCCGGGGAGCTGTTTTTT. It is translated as CASSLNRLAGGSGELFF.